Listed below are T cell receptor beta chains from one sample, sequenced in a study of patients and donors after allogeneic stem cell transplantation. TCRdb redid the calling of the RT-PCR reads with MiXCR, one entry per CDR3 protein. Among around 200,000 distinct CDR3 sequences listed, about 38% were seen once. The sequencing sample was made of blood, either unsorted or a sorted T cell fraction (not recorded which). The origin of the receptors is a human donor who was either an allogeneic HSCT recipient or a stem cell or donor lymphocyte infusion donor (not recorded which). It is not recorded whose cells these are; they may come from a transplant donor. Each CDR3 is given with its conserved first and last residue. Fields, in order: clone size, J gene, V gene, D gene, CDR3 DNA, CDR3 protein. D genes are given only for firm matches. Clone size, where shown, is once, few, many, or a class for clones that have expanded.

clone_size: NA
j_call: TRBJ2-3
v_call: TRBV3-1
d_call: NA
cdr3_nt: TGTGCCAGCAGCCCGTCCCTCGATACGCAGTATTTT
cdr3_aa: CASSPSLDTQYF

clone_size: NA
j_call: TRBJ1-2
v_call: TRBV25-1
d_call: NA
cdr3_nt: TGTGCCAGCAGTGGCCCAGACAGTAAGGTCTATGCCTACACCTTC
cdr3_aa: CASSGPDSKVYAYTF

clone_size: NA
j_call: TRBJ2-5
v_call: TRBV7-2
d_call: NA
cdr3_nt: TGTGCCAGCACCATCATGGGGGGGCCGGAGACCCAGTACTTC
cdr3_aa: CASTIMGGPETQYF

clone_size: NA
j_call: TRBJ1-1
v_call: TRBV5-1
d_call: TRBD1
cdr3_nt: TGCGCCAGCAGCTCGACAGGGTTGAACACTGAAGCTTTCTTT
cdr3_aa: CASSSTGLNTEAFF

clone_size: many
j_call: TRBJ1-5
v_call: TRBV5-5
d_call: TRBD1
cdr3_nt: TGTGCCAGCAGCCAGGGACAGCACTTTAGCAATCAGCCCCAGCATTTT
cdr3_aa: CASSQGQHFSNQPQHF

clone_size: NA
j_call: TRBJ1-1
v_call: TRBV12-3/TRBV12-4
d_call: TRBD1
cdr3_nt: TGTGCCAGCAGTTTTGGACAGGACGTGAACACTGAAGCTTTCTTT
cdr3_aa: CASSFGQDVNTEAFF

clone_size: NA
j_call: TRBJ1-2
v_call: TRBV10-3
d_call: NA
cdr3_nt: TGTGCCATCGTTTCGGGTCCTAACTATGGCTACACCTTC
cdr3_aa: CAIVSGPNYGYTF

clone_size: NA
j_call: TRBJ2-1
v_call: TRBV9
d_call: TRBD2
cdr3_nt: TGTGCCAGCAGCGTAGCTACTGGAGGACTAGCAAACAATGAGCAGTTCTTC
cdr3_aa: CASSVATGGLANNEQFF

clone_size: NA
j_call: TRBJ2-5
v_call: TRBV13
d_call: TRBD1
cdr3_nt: TGTGCCAGCAGCCTAGACAGGGGGGGCCAAGAGACCCAGTACTTC
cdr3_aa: CASSLDRGGQETQYF

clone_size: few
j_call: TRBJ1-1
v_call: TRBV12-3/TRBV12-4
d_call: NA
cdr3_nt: TGTGCCAGCACCACCGGGGAGGACACTGAAGCTTTCTTT
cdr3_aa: CASTTGEDTEAFF

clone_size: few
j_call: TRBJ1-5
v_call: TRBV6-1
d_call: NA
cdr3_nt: TGTGCCAGCAGTGAATTGGGCAGGGACCAGCCCCAGCATTTT
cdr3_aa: CASSELGRDQPQHF

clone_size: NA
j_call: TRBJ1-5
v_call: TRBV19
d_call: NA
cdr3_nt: TGTGCCAGTAGTACCATCGGACGGAATAGCAATCAGCCCCAGCATTTT
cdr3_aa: CASSTIGRNSNQPQHF

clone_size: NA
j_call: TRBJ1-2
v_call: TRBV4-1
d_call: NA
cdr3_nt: TGCGCCAGCAGACCCACAGGGAGATCCTATGGCTACACCTTC
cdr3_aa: CASRPTGRSYGYTF

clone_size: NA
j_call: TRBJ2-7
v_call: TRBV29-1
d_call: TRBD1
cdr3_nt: TGCAGCGCCCTATCCGGGACAGGAGGGTACGAGCAGTACTTC
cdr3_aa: CSALSGTGGYEQYF

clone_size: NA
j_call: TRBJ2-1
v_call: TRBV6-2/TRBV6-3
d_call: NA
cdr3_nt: TGTGCCAGCAGTGCGACACACAATGAGCAGTTCTTC
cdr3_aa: CASSATHNEQFF

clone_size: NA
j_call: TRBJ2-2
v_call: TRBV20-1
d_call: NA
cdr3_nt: TGCAGTGCTAGAGGGCACAGGAGCTTCGGGGAGCTGTTTTTT
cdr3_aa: CSARGHRSFGELFF

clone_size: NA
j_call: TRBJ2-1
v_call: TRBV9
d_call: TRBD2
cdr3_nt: TGTGCCAGCAGCGAGACGGGGCGGGAGGTCAATGAGCAGTTCTTC
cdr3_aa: CASSETGREVNEQFF

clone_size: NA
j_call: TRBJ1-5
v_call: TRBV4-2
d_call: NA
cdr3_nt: TGTGCCAGCAGCCAAGACCCAGGGGCCAATCAGCCCCAGCATTTT
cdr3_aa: CASSQDPGANQPQHF

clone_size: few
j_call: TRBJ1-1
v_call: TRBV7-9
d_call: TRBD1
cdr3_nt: TGTGCCAGCAGCTTAGAGGGACAGGGGCGTGGAGCTTTCTTT
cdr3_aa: CASSLEGQGRGAFF

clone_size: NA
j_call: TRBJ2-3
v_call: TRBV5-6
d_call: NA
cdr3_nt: TGTGCCAGCAGCAGACGTGGGAAAAATACGCAGTATTTT
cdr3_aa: CASSRRGKNTQYF

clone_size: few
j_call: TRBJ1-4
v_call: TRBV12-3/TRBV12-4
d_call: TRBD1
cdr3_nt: TGTGCCAGCAGTCGCCGGACAGGGGAAGCGGAAAAACTGTTTTTT
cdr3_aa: CASSRRTGEAEKLFF

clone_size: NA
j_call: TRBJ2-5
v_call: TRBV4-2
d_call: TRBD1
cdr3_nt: TGTGCCAGCAGCCAAGAATACCGGGACAGTTACCAAGAGACCCAGTACTTC
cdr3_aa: CASSQEYRDSYQETQYF

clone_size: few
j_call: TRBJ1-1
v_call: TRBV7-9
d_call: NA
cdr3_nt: TGTGCCAGCAGCTTAGGGTCCGAAACTGAAGCTTTCTTT
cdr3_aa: CASSLGSETEAFF

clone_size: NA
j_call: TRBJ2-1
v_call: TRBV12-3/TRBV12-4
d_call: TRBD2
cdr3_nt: TGTGCCAGCGTTCGGGGGGAATTGTACAATGAGCAGTTCTTC
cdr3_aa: CASVRGELYNEQFF

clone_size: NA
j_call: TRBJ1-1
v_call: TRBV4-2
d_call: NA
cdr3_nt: TGTGCCAGCAGCCAAGGGGCAGGGAACACTGAAGCTTTCTTT
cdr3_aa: CASSQGAGNTEAFF

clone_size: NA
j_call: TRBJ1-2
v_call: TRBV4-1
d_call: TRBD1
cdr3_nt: TGCGCCAGCAGCCAAACTGGACAGGGGGCCTATGCCTATGGCTACACCTTC
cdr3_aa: CASSQTGQGAYAYGYTF

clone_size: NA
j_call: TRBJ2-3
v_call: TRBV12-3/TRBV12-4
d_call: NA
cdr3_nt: TGTGCCAGCGGCTGGGGTCTAGATACGCAGTATTTT
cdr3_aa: CASGWGLDTQYF